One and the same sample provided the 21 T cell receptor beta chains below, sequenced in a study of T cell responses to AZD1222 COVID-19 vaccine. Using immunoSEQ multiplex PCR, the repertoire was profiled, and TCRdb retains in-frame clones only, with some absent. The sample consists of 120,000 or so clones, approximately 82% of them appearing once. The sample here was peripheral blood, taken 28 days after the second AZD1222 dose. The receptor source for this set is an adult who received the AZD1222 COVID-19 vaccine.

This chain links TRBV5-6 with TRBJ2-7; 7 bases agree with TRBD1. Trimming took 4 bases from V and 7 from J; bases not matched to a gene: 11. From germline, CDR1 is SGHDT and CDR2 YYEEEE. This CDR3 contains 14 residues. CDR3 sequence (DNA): TGTGCCAGCAGCCTCGGGACAGAACTATCGGAGCAGTACTTC. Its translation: CASSLGTELSEQYF.

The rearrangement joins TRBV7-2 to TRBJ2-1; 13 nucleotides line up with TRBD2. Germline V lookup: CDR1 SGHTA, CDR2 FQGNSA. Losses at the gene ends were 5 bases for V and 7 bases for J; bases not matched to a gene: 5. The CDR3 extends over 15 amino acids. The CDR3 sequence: CASSRTSGGPNEQFF. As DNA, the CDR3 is TGTGCCAGCAGCCGGACTAGCGGGGGACCTAATGAGCAGTTCTTC.

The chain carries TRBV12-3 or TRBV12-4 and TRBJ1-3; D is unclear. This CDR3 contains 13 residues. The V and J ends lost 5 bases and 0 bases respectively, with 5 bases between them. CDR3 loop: CASSRDSGNTIYF. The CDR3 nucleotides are TGTGCCAGCAGTCGGGACTCTGGAAACACCATATATTTT.

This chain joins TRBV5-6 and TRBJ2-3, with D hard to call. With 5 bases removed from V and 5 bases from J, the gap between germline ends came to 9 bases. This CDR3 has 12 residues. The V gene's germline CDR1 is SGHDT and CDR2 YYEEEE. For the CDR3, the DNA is TGTGCCAGCAGGCAGTTAGGAGATACGCAGTATTTT. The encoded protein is CASRQLGDTQYF.

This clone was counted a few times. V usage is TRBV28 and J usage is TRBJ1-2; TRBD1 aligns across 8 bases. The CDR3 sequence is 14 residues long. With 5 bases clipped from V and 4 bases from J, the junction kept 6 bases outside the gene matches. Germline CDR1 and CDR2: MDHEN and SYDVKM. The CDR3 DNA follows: TGTGCCAGCAGTCCGCGACAGGGGATCTATGGCTACACCTTC. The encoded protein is CASSPRQGIYGYTF.

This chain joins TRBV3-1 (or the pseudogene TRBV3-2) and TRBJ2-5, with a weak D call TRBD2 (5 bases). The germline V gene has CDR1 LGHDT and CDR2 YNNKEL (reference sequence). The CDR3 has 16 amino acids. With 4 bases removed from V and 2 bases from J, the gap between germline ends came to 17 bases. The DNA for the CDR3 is TGTGCCAGCAGCCGGAAATTAGACGGGGTGCAAGAGACCCAGTACTTC. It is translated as CASSRKLDGVQETQYF.

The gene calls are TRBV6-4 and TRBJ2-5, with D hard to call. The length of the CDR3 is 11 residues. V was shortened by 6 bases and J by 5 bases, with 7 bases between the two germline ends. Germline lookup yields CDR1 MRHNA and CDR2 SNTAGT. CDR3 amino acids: CASREGETQYF. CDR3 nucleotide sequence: TGTGCCAGCAGGGAAGGGGAGACCCAGTACTTC.

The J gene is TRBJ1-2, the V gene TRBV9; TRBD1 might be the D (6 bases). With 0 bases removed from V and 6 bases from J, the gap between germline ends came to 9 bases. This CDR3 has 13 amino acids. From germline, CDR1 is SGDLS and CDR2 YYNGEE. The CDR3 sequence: CASSVARGDGYTF. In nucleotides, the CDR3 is TGTGCCAGCAGCGTAGCCAGGGGTGATGGCTACACCTTC.

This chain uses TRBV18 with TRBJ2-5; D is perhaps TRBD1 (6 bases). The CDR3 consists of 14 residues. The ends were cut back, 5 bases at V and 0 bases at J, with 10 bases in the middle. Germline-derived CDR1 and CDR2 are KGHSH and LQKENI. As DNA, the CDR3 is TGTGCCAGCTCAGTTACAGGGTACCAAGAGACCCAGTACTTC. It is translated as CASSVTGYQETQYF. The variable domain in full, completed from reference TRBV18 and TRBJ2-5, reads NAGVMQNPRHLVRRRGQEARLRCSPMKGHSHVYWYRQLPEEGLKFMVYLQKENIIDESGMPKERFSAEFPKEGPSILRIQQVVRGDSAAYFCASSVTGYQETQYFGPGTRLLVL.

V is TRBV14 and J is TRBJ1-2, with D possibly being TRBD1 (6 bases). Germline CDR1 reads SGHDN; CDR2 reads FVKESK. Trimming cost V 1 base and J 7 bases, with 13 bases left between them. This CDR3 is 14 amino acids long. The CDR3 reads CASSQAEGVLGYTF. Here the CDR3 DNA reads TGTGCCAGCAGCCAAGCAGAGGGGGTCCTTGGCTACACCTTC.

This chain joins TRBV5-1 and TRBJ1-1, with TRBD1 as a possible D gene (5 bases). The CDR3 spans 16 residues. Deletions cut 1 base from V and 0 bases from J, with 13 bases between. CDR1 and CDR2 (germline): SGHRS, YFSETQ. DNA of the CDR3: TGCGCCAGCAGCTTGTTGGGGGTTTCCATGAACACTGAAGCTTTCTTT. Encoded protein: CASSLLGVSMNTEAFF. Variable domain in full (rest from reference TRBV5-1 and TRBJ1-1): KAGVTQTPRYLIKTRGQQVTLSCSPISGHRSVSWYQQTPGQGLQFLFEYFSETQRNKGNFPGRFSGRQFSNSRSEMNVSTLELGDSALYLCASSLLGVSMNTEAFFGQGTRLTVV.

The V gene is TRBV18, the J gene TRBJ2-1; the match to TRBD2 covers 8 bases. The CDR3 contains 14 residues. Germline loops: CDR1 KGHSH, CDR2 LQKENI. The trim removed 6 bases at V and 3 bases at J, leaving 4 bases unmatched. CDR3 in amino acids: CASSSGGLYNEQFF. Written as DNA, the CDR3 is TGTGCCAGCTCCTCGGGGGGGCTCTACAATGAGCAGTTCTTC.

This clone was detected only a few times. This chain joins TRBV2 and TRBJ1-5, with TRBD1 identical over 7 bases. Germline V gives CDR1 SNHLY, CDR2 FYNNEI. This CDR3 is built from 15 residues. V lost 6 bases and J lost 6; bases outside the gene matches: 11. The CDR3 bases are TGTGCCAGCAGAAACCGGGACAGCATAAGTCAGCCCCAGCATTTT. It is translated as CASRNRDSISQPQHF.

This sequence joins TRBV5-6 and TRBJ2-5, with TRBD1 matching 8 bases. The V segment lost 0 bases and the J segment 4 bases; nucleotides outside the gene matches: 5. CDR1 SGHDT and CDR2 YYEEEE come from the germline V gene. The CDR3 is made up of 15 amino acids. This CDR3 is CASSLEQGVTETQYF. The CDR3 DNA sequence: TGTGCCAGCAGCTTGGAACAGGGGGTGACAGAGACCCAGTACTTC. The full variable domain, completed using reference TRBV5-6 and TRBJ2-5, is DAGVTQSPTHLIKTRGQQVTLRCSPKSGHDTVSWYQQALGQGPQFIFQYYEEEERQRGNFPDRFSGHQFPNYSSELNVNALLLGDSALYLCASSLEQGVTETQYFGPGTRLLVL.

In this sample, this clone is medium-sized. In DNA, the CDR3 is TGTGCCAGCAGCCCCCAAAACAGGGTCTACGAGCAGTACTTC. Its translation: CASSPQNRVYEQYF. The rearrangement joins TRBV9 to TRBJ2-7, with D perhaps matching TRBD1 (6 bases). Trimming left V 4 bases short and J 3 bases short, with 14 bases between. The CDR3 consists of 14 residues. CDR1 is SGDLS and CDR2 is YYNGEE in the germline V gene.

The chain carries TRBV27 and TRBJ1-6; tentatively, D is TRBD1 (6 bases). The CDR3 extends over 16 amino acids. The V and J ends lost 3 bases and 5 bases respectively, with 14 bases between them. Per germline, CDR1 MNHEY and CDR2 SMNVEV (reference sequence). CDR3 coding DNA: TGTGCCAGCAGTTTCGGGGGGCGAGCAGATAATTCACCCCTCCACTTT. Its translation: CASSFGGRADNSPLHF.

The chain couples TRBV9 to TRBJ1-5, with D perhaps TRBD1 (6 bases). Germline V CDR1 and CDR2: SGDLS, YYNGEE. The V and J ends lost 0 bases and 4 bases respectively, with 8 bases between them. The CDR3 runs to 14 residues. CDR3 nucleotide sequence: TGTGCCAGCAGCGTAGGGACAGTTAATCAGCCCCAGCATTTT. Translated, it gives CASSVGTVNQPQHF. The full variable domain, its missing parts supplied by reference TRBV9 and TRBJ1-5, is DSGVTQTPKHLITATGQRVTLRCSPRSGDLSVYWYQQSLDQGLQFLIQYYNGEERAKGNILERFSAQQFPDLHSELNLSSLELGDSALYFCASSVGTVNQPQHFGDGTRLSIL.

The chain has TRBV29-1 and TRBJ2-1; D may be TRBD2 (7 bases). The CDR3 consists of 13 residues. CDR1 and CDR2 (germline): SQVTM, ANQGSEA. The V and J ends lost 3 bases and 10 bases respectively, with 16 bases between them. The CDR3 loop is CSVDRGAFLEQFF. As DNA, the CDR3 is TGCAGCGTTGACCGGGGGGCCTTCCTAGAGCAGTTCTTC.

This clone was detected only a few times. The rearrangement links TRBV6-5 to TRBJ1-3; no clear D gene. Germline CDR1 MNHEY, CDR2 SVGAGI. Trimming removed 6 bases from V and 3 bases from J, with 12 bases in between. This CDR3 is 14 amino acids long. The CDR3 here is CASSLNSLGNTIYF. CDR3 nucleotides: TGTGCCAGCAGCCTAAACAGCCTTGGAAACACCATATATTTT.

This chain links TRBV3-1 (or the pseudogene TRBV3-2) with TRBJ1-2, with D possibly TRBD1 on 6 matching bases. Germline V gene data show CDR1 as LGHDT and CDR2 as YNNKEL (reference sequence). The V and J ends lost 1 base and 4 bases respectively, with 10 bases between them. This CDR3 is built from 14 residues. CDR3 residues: CASSQGDTAYGYTF. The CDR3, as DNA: TGTGCCAGCAGCCAAGGGGACACAGCCTATGGCTACACCTTC.

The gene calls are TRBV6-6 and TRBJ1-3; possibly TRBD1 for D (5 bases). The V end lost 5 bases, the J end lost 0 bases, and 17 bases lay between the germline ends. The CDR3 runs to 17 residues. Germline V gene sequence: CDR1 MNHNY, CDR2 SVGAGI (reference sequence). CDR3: CASSLRAGLNSGNTIYF. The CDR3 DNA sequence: TGTGCCAGCAGTCTGAGGGCGGGGCTCAACTCTGGAAACACCATATATTTT.